The next 7 T cell receptor beta chains were all read from a single sample in a study of T cells after posttransplantation cyclophosphamide. A marrow graft followed busulfan-fludarabine conditioning, with cyclophosphamide on days +3 and +4. Data came from immunoSEQ multiplex PCR; TCRdb stores just in-frame clones and leaves some out. The sample records about 19,000 clones, about nine tenths being singletons. The source material was PBMCs, sampled after allogeneic stem cell transplant with posttransplant cyclophosphamide. The receptor set was obtained from a female patient in her forties or fifties who received an allogeneic stem cell transplant from a related donor, was CMV-positive, and had no GVHD. The T cells may partly be graft donor cells.

The rearrangement links TRBV7-9 to TRBJ2-5; 12 nucleotides agree with TRBD2. Germline V gene data show CDR1 as SEHNR and CDR2 as FQNEAQ (reference sequence). J was trimmed by 4 bases and V by 5 bases; bases with no gene match: 11. CDR3 length: 17 amino acids. The DNA for the CDR3 is TGTGCCAGCAGCCCCGACGGGACTAGCGGGTCCCGAGAGACCCAGTACTTC. Residues: CASSPDGTSGSRETQYF. The whole variable domain, remainder taken from reference TRBV7-9 and TRBJ2-5, is DTGVSQNPRHKITKRGQNVTFRCDPISEHNRLYWYRQTLGQGPEFLTYFQNEAQLEKSRLLSDRFSAERPKGSFSTLEIQRTEQGDSAMYLCASSPDGTSGSRETQYFGPGTRLLVL.

The CDR3 is CASAKDRSTDTQYF. The DNA for the CDR3 is TGTGCTAGTGCCAAAGACAGATCCACAGATACGCAGTATTTT. The chain couples TRBV12-5 to TRBJ2-3, with D perhaps matching TRBD1 (5 bases). The V and J ends lost 7 bases and 2 bases respectively, with 13 bases between them. The CDR3 spans 14 residues. Germline CDR1 reads LGHNT; CDR2 reads FRNRAP. Full variable domain (outside the CDR3, taken from reference TRBV12-5 and TRBJ2-3): DARVTQTPRHKVTEMGQEVTMRCQPILGHNTVFWYRQTMMQGLELLAYFRNRAPLDDSGMPKDRFSAEMPDATLATLKIQPSEPRDSAVYFCASAKDRSTDTQYFGPGTRLTVL.

The J gene is TRBJ2-1, the V gene TRBV29-1; weak D call: TRBD2 (5 bases). From germline, CDR1 is SQVTM and CDR2 ANQGSEA. The CDR3 is 15 amino acids. The V gene lost 6 bases and the J gene lost 0 bases, with 15 bases spanning the gap. The CDR3 loop reads CSVDSQKSSYNEQFF. CDR3 in DNA: TGCAGCGTGGACTCGCAGAAGAGCTCCTACAATGAGCAGTTCTTC.

This chain's CDR3 is CASSQEKTELAGGPYEQYF. The DNA for the CDR3 is TGCGCCAGCAGCCAAGAAAAGACTGAACTAGCGGGAGGGCCATACGAGCAGTACTTC. The rearrangement links TRBV4-1 to TRBJ2-7; 13 bases align to TRBD2. The CDR3 is made up of 19 amino acids. J lost 4 bases, V lost 0 bases, and 12 bases had no gene match. Germline values: CDR1 MGHRA, CDR2 YSYEKL.

CDR3 nucleotide sequence: TGTGCCAGCAGCTTATCCGGCTGGGCCCAAGAGACCCAGTACTTC. This encodes CASSLSGWAQETQYF. The chain is built from TRBV7-3 and TRBJ2-5; D remains ambiguous. Trimming took off 2 bases at V and 1 base at J, with 11 bases between the two ends. CDR1 is SGHTA, CDR2 FQGTGA, per germline. The CDR3 spans 15 residues. The full variable domain, rest sourced from reference TRBV7-3 and TRBJ2-5, is GAGVSQTPSNKVTEKGKYVELRCDPISGHTALYWYRQSLGQGPEFLIYFQGTGAADDSGLPNDRFFAVRPEGSVSTLKIQRTERGDSAVYLCASSLSGWAQETQYFGPGTRLLVL.

The rearrangement uses TRBV7-9 and TRBJ2-1, with D possibly being TRBD2 (6 bases). The V end lost 1 base, the J end lost 1 base, and 11 bases lay between the germline ends. Per the germline V gene, CDR1 is SEHNR and CDR2 is FQNEAQ (reference sequence). CDR3 length: 16 amino acids. The CDR3 coding sequence is TGTGCCAGCAGCTTAGGGGCGGGACTTTCCTACAATGAGCAGTTCTTC. Translation gives CASSLGAGLSYNEQFF.

CDR3 in amino acids: CASSIPGNQETQYF. The CDR3 DNA is TGTGCCAGCAGTATCCCAGGTAACCAAGAGACCCAGTACTTC. V and J are TRBV28 and TRBJ2-5; D call uncertain. The CDR3 is 14 amino acids. The germline CDR1 and CDR2 sequences are MDHEN and SYDVKM. V lost 5 bases, J lost 0 bases, and 10 bases lay in between.